This entry concerns a single T cell receptor beta chain. TCRdb's copy holds only in-frame clones and misses some; the assay was immunoSEQ multiplex PCR. The top ten clones hold approximately 16% of a sample with tens of thousands of clones, roughly 76% of them seen once. The data stem from a study of blood T cell repertoires in COVID-19. Looking at the study overall: Sources were T cells, B-cell-depleted T cells, or PBMCs; the material itself was cDNA or gDNA.

CDR3 length: 13 residues. Germline V gives CDR1 GTSNPN, CDR2 SVGIG (reference sequence). The V and J ends lost 4 bases and 4 bases, in that order; junction bases with no gene match: 4. This clonotype originated in a man between 65 and 80 years old with active or convalescent COVID-19. V and J are TRBV30 and TRBJ2-5, with 9 bases identical to TRBD1. What was sequenced was peripheral blood. CDR3 nucleotide sequence: TGTGCCTGGAATGACAGGGGGGGAGAGACCCAGTACTTC. It yields the protein CAWNDRGGETQYF.